Following are 17 T cell receptor beta chains from one sample sequenced in a study of T cell responses to AZD1222 COVID-19 vaccine. Libraries were prepared by immunoSEQ multiplex PCR; TCRdb keeps only in-frame clonotypes and omits some of them. Counted here are some 120,000 clones, 88% occurring once; the ten biggest clones make up approximately 19%. Material: peripheral blood, obtained on day 0 of MenACWY control vaccination. All receptors derive from an adult in good health.

This chain connects TRBV24-1 to TRBJ2-3; a possible D gene is TRBD1 (7 bases). The V end was cut by 9 bases, the J end by 4 bases, with 16 bases between. CDR3 length: 14 amino acids. CDR1 and CDR2 (germline): KGHDR, SFDVKD. The CDR3 loop is CATQQAGGPDTQYF. As DNA, the CDR3 is TGTGCCACCCAGCAGGCAGGGGGGCCAGATACGCAGTATTTT.

The chain is built from TRBV10-3 and TRBJ2-7, with TRBD2 as a possible D gene (6 bases). V was cut by 5 bases and J by 5 bases, with 19 bases left in between. The germline gives CDR1 ENHRY, CDR2 SYGVKD. The CDR3 is 15 residues long. DNA for the CDR3: TGTGCCATCAGTAGAGGCCAAACCGGCGGGGACGAGCAGTACTTC. As protein: CAISRGQTGGDEQYF.

The chain has TRBV2 and TRBJ2-7; D is unresolved. The CDR3 spans 14 residues. Germline V gives CDR1 SNHLY, CDR2 FYNNEI. V lost 2 bases, J lost 4 bases, and 12 bases lay in between. The CDR3 reads CASSERAAYYEQYF. Written as DNA, the CDR3 is TGTGCCAGCAGTGAAAGGGCCGCGTATTACGAGCAGTACTTC.

The gene calls are TRBV27 and TRBJ1-1; perhaps TRBD1 as D (5 bases). CDR3 size: 13 residues. Trimming pared 5 bases from V and 1 base from J, leaving 8 bases between. Germline CDR1 reads MNHEY; CDR2 reads SMNVEV (reference sequence). The CDR3 reads CASSVGPNTEAFF. The CDR3 nucleotides read TGTGCCAGCAGTGTGGGGCCGAACACTGAAGCTTTCTTT.

The rearrangement uses TRBV11-3 and TRBJ2-4; 7 bases agree with TRBD1. Germline V gene sequence: CDR1 SGHNT, CDR2 YENEEA. With 6 bases clipped from V and 6 bases from J, the junction kept 5 bases outside the gene matches. The CDR3 loop spans 13 amino acids. CDR3 sequence reads: CASSDRVGNIQYF. Here the CDR3 DNA reads TGTGCCAGCAGTGACAGGGTGGGAAACATTCAGTACTTC.

The chain employs TRBV15 and TRBJ1-1; 7 nucleotides align to TRBD1. The germline V gene has CDR1 LNHNV and CDR2 YYDKDF (reference sequence). The CDR3 is made up of 17 amino acids. Unmatched junction bases numbered 12, after V lost 1 base and J lost 4 bases. The CDR3 reads CATSRAAPGPGGTEAFF. The CDR3 nucleotides read TGTGCCACCAGCAGAGCCGCGCCGGGCCCAGGGGGCACTGAAGCTTTCTTT.

The rearrangement uses TRBV28 and TRBJ1-5, with D tentatively TRBD1 (5 bases). Germline lookup yields CDR1 MDHEN and CDR2 SYDVKM. Trimming cost V 2 bases and J 11 bases, with 13 bases left between them. The CDR3 sequence is 13 residues long. CDR3 loop: CASSLARVSSQHF. DNA for the CDR3: TGTGCCAGCAGTTTAGCCAGGGTTTCATCCCAGCATTTT. Full variable domain (outside the CDR3, taken from reference TRBV28 and TRBJ1-5): DVKVTQSSRYLVKRTGEKVFLECVQDMDHENMFWYRQDPGLGLRLIYFSYDVKMKEKGDIPEGYSVSREKKERFSLILESASTNQTSMYLCASSLARVSSQHFGDGTRLSIL.

The rearrangement joins TRBV9 to TRBJ2-1; perhaps TRBD1 as D (6 bases). Looked up from germline, CDR1 is SGDLS and CDR2 is YYNGEE. Between the trimmed V and J ends, which lost 2 bases and 0 bases, there was a span of 9 bases. This CDR3 has 15 residues. CDR3 nucleotide sequence: TGTGCCAGCAGCGTCGAAGGGGGCTCCTACAATGAGCAGTTCTTC. It translates to CASSVEGGSYNEQFF.

The CDR3 loop reads CASRVVGDQETQYF. The CDR3 coding sequence is TGTGCCAGCAGGGTCGTGGGGGACCAAGAGACCCAGTACTTC. The J gene is TRBJ2-5, the V gene TRBV7-9; D may be TRBD1 or TRBD2 (5 bases each). The CDR3 runs to 14 residues. V lost 6 bases and J 0 bases, leaving 11 bases between the germline ends. Germline values: CDR1 SEHNR, CDR2 FQNEAQ (reference sequence).

The chain combines TRBV3-1 (or the pseudogene TRBV3-2) with TRBJ2-3; no reliable D call. CDR3 length equals 15 residues. CDR1 LGHDT and CDR2 YNNKEL come from the germline V gene (reference sequence). V lost 2 bases and J lost 2, with 11 bases in between. The CDR3 sequence is CASSQNKRPTDTQYF. For the CDR3, the DNA is TGTGCCAGCAGCCAAAATAAAAGACCCACAGATACGCAGTATTTT.

V gene TRBV28 combines with J gene TRBJ1-3; possibly TRBD1 for D (5 bases). Germline lookup yields CDR1 MDHEN and CDR2 SYDVKM. V shed 2 bases and J shed 0 bases, with 8 bases lying between them. The CDR3 consists of 15 residues. CDR3 loop: CASSLGGHSGNTIYF. The CDR3 coding sequence is TGTGCCAGCAGTTTAGGGGGTCACTCTGGAAACACCATATATTTT.

The sample holds one count of this clone. The V gene is TRBV5-1, the J gene TRBJ2-2, with 9 bases matching TRBD2. This CDR3 is 14 amino acids long. Losses at the gene ends were 7 bases for V and 7 bases for J; bases not matched to a gene: 8. The germline gives CDR1 SGHRS, CDR2 YFSETQ. The CDR3 loop reads CASHSGSEGGELFF. The CDR3, as DNA: TGCGCCAGCCATAGCGGGAGTGAAGGCGGGGAGCTGTTTTTT. Full variable domain (remainder filled in from reference TRBV5-1 and TRBJ2-2): KAGVTQTPRYLIKTRGQQVTLSCSPISGHRSVSWYQQTPGQGLQFLFEYFSETQRNKGNFPGRFSGRQFSNSRSEMNVSTLELGDSALYLCASHSGSEGGELFFGEGSRLTVL.

The chain uses TRBV11-2 and TRBJ1-2, with D unclear. Germline CDR1 and CDR2: SGHAT and FQNNGV. The germline V and J ends were trimmed by 5 bases and 5 bases, with 12 bases remaining between them. The CDR3 covers 13 residues. CDR3 in amino acids: CASSGGPTYGYTF. DNA for the CDR3: TGTGCCAGCAGCGGCGGGCCCACGTATGGCTACACCTTC.

About this clone: This sample includes further DNA sequences coding for the same CDR3. V gene TRBV18 combines with J gene TRBJ1-1, with D tentatively TRBD1 (6 bases). The CDR3 loop spans 13 amino acids. V shed 6 bases and J shed 1 base, with 9 bases lying between them. Germline V gives CDR1 KGHSH, CDR2 LQKENI. The CDR3 is CASSQQGNTEAFF. DNA of the CDR3: TGTGCCAGCTCCCAACAGGGGAACACTGAAGCTTTCTTT. Full variable domain (rest looked up from reference TRBV18 and TRBJ1-1): NAGVMQNPRHLVRRRGQEARLRCSPMKGHSHVYWYRQLPEEGLKFMVYLQKENIIDESGMPKERFSAEFPKEGPSILRIQQVVRGDSAAYFCASSQQGNTEAFFGQGTRLTVV.

V usage is TRBV6-5 and J usage is TRBJ1-6; D gene unclear. Germline lookup yields CDR1 MNHEY and CDR2 SVGAGI. The length of the CDR3 is 14 residues. Trimming stripped 5 bases from V and 7 bases from J, with 12 bases between. The CDR3 reads CASSTTASNSPLHF. DNA of the CDR3: TGTGCCAGCAGTACTACAGCCTCAAATTCACCCCTCCACTTT.

CDR3 loop: CASSALPDRPNTEAFF. The CDR3 DNA sequence: TGTGCCAGTTCAGCTCTCCCCGACAGGCCGAACACTGAAGCTTTCTTT. This rearrangement joins TRBV19 to TRBJ1-1, with TRBD1 as a possible D gene (6 bases). CDR1 and CDR2 (germline): LNHDA, SQIVND (reference sequence). Trimming shortened V by 8 bases and J by 1 base, and 20 bases separated the two germline ends. The CDR3 runs to 16 residues.

This chain connects TRBV4-1 to TRBJ2-7; TRBD1 is a possible D gene (5 bases). This CDR3 contains 15 residues. V dropped 0 bases and J dropped 6 bases, with 15 bases sitting between them. Germline V gene data show CDR1 as MGHRA and CDR2 as YSYEKL. DNA of the CDR3: TGCGCCAGCAGCCAAGAACTACAAGGGGTACTCGAGCAGTACTTC. Translating it yields CASSQELQGVLEQYF.